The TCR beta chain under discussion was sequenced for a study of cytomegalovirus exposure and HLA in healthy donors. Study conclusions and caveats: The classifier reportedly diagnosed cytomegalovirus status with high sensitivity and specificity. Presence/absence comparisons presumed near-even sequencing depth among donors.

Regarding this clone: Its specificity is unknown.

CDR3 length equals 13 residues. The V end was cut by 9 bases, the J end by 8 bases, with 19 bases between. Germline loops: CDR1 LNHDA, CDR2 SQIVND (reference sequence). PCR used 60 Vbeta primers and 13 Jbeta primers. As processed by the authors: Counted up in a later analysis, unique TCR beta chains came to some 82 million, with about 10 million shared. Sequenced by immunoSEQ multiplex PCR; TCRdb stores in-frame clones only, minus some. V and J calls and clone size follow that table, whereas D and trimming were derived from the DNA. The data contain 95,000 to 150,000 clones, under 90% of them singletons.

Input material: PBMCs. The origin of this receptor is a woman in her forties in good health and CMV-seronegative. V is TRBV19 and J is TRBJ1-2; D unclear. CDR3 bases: TGTGCCAGCCTCTTCGGGTATGGCGGGGGCTACACCTTC. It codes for CASLFGYGGGYTF.